This T cell receptor (beta chain) was identified during a study of shared clonotypes between healthy human individuals (dated by TCRdb to about 2020). With respect to the entire study: A couple of women and a few men aged 18 to 49 years were included in the cohort. For each donor, CD4 naive and CD4 memory were each given three plates, CD8 naive was given two plates, and CD8 memory was given one plate. To estimate repertoire size and how much clonotype sharing occurs between individuals, the study deeply sequenced the blood TCR repertoires of roughly 5 healthy adults. Different laboratories and diverse techniques were used to prepare libraries and sequence TCR repertoires, to increase sequencing depth and limit assay-specific biases. Per donor, leukapheresis produced somewhere between about 0.94 and 9.5 billion PBMCs. Here is what the overall study found, with its caveats: Only blood was sampled, and tissue TCR repertoires likely differ from those in blood. Based on pairwise subsampling, the degree of clonotype sharing among donors was expected to be affected by sequencing depth. Compared with non-shared clonotypes, the clonotypes found in all four sorted-subset donors had higher generation probabilities. Roughly 5% of naive CD4, around 4% of naive CD8, 2.3% of memory CD4, and approximately 0.4% of memory CD8 clonotypes were shared across several donors. Larger estimated clonotype richness was generally found for naive subsets than for memory subsets. Even with the large sequencing depth, rarefaction of the sorted-subset datasets indicated that sequencing was incomplete. The genetic and exposure-history diversity represented was limited by the small number of donors.

A note on this clone: Its antigen is still unknown. One base away there is no much larger clone; base qualities are not given.

CD8 naive samples consisted of CD45RO-negative cells that were positively selected for CCR7, yielding a CD45RA+CCR7+ population without TemRA cells. The donors were healthy, HIV-negative adults with no recently reported acute infections or vaccinations. All donors were Caucasian adults living in Nashville, Tennessee, USA. Blood was obtained by leukapheresis, after which PBMCs were separated by Ficoll-Histopaque density gradient centrifugation and cryopreserved in liquid nitrogen vapor phase. Analytical flow cytometry was used to check the purity and quantity of every magnetically sorted T cell population. Each sorted fraction had its genomic DNA isolated and then quantified by UV absorbance on a Nanodrop 2000c. TCR CDR3 regions were amplified from genomic DNA by multiplex PCR using the deep immunoSEQ assay. Genomic DNA extracted from each cell subset was distributed evenly over all wells of several immunoSEQ 96-well plates, and each plate served as one replicate. For sorted subsets, approximately 0.2 ug of genomic DNA, equivalent to 25,000 to 30,000 T cell genomes, went into each replicate PCR. Purified libraries were quantified with a Qubit 3.0 fluorometer, sized on a Bioanalyzer 2100, and re-quantified with the KAPA Library Quantification kit. A separate single-read 150-cycle Illumina NextSeq 550 flow cell was used to sequence each immunoSEQ 96-well plate. On the authors' methods: Because the immunoSEQ output held only junctional sequences and lacked quality scores, the filtering could not match the filtering applied to full-length reads. Sequences were annotated with PyIR, a Python wrapper for IgBLAST v1.9, and V/J genes and CDR3 were assigned using IMGT germline references. Reads were filtered out if the reads had weak V/J assignments (E-value above 1e-6), no CDR3, stop codons, out-of-frame junctions, or ambiguous translated residues. A V3J clonotype was defined by an identical inferred V gene, J gene, and CDR3 amino acid sequence. To compute the percentage overlap between repertoires, the number of shared unique clonotypes was divided by the size of the smaller repertoire. RTK rarefaction, the Chao1 estimator, and Recon v2.1 estimates of unobserved clonotypes were used to assess repertoire richness. Generation probabilities were computed with OLGA for all TCRbeta clonotypes obtained by the gDNA method from four donors. What TCRdb holds here is the immuneACCESS table cut down to in-frame rearrangements. Part of the clones is not present; checked against another copy, under half of the missing clones reflect an unresolved V gene, and the others are unexplained. The V and J calls and clone size were taken over from that table, and D and trimming were inferred from the DNA. Present in this sample are approximately 1.9 million clones, 80% to 95% of which were seen just once. The top ten constitute approximately 1.6% of the sample.

The CDR3 runs 16 amino acids, cysteine and phenylalanine included. Solely the CDR3 DNA is kept, with 48 bases framed from the first base. CDR1 and CDR2 are read off the germline V gene (reference sequence) as MNHEY and SMNVEV. Relative to germline, V is 5 bases shorter and J is 6 bases shorter, with 21 bases between their ends. The sequence joins TRBV27 to TRBJ2-3, and the D gene may be TRBD2, 6 bases matching. This TCR came from a man younger than 35 in good health. Some clones in this sample may be carry-over from other donors' samples. The sequencing sample was made of naive CD8+ T cells from PBMCs. According to the study, the label for this sample's cell subset or site signals: CD45RA+CCR7+. In nucleotide form, the sequence is TGTGCCAGCAGTAAAATTCCCGGGACTCCGGGGGATACGCAGTATTTT. Its amino acids are CASSKIPGTPGDTQYF.